This T cell receptor beta chain emerged from a study of cytomegalovirus exposure and HLA in healthy donors. Study at large: A later analysis reported the same platform for the 100 to 150 validation repertoires and the approximately 700 first-cohort repertoires.

Study-level points and caveats: Associated with cytomegalovirus, according to the listing, were around 170 TCR beta chains. TCR sequences were mostly rare, though some public TCRs occurred in many donors. Researchers reported that a few CMV-associated chains were confirmed in vitro as CMV antigen-specific.

Germline-derived CDR1 and CDR2 are MDHEN and SYDVKM. Trimming cost V 6 bases and J 3 bases; bases outside gene matches: 3. This CDR3 is 13 amino acids long. As concerns this clone: As yet, its antigen is unknown.

TCRdb keeps only in-frame clones here, not all; method: immunoSEQ multiplex PCR. The sample consists of about 360,000 clones, roughly 89% of them appearing once. The TCR comes from a young woman in good health and CMV-seronegative. J is TRBJ1-2 and V is TRBV28, with 8 bases identical to TRBD1. The sample consisted of PBMCs. The CDR3 is CASRPGGDYGYTF. CDR3 DNA: TGTGCCAGCAGGCCAGGGGGCGACTATGGCTACACCTTC.